These 12 T cell receptor beta chains came from one sample sequenced in a study of blood T cell repertoires in COVID-19. Clones were read by immunoSEQ multiplex PCR, and TCRdb kept only the in-frame ones, dropping some. The sample lists under 55,000 clones, 88% seen once, with approximately 15% in the top ten. The sample comprised peripheral blood. The receptors were sampled from a human donor in a cohort sampled during active COVID-19.

The V gene is TRBV3-1 (or the pseudogene TRBV3-2), the J gene TRBJ1-6, with D unclear. The CDR3 loop spans 14 amino acids. Trimming cost V 5 bases and J 8 bases, with 13 bases left between them. CDR1 and CDR2 from the germline V gene are LGHDT and YNNKEL (reference sequence). CDR3 sequence (DNA): TGTGCCAGCAGCACTTCTGATCGGGATTCACCCCTCCACTTT. It specifies CASSTSDRDSPLHF.

J is TRBJ2-3 and V is TRBV19; 11 bases are a match to TRBD2. There are 16 residues in the CDR3. In germline, CDR1 is LNHDA, CDR2 SQIVND (reference sequence). V dropped 4 bases and J dropped 1; count of bases not matched to a gene: 4. The CDR3 DNA reads as TGTGCCAGTAGTACAGTACTAGCGGGGGGCACAGATACGCAGTATTTT. The encoded protein is CASSTVLAGGTDTQYF.

CDR3 loop: CASSTRAGSDEQFF. CDR3 nucleotides: TGTGCCAGCAGCACCCGGGCGGGTTCGGATGAGCAGTTCTTC. The rearrangement joins TRBV7-2 to TRBJ2-1; possible D gene TRBD2, 5 bases. The V gene lost 5 bases and the J gene lost 8 bases, with 16 bases spanning the gap. Germline CDR1 SGHTA, CDR2 FQGNSA. There are 14 residues in the CDR3.

The chain links TRBV29-1 to TRBJ2-3; 7 bases are shared with TRBD2. The J segment lost 0 bases and the V segment lost 7 bases, leaving 7 bases of the junction unmatched. The CDR3 totals 14 residues. Germline CDR1 and CDR2: SQVTM and ANQGSEA. The CDR3 coding sequence is TGCAGCGCCTGGGGGGGGACCAGCACAGATACGCAGTATTTT. Protein: CSAWGGTSTDTQYF.

This chain links TRBV9 with TRBJ1-1; D gene ambiguous. Trimming left V 3 bases short and J 9 bases short, with 18 bases between. Per the germline V gene, CDR1 is SGDLS and CDR2 is YYNGEE. The CDR3 length is 14 residues. CDR3 DNA: TGTGCCAGCAGCGGAACAGCACAAGCTGTTAAAGCTTTCTTT. Its protein is CASSGTAQAVKAFF.

The V gene is TRBV7-9, the J gene TRBJ1-4, with D unclear. Per germline, CDR1 SEHNR and CDR2 FQNEAQ (reference sequence). The CDR3 spans 16 residues. V was clipped by 5 bases and J by 3 bases, with 16 bases between them. CDR3 in amino acids: CASSREGGSANEKLFF. CDR3 nucleotide sequence: TGTGCCAGCAGCCGGGAGGGAGGGTCGGCTAATGAAAAACTGTTTTTT.

The chain couples TRBV19 to TRBJ2-7; D unresolved. The germline V gene encodes CDR1 LNHDA and CDR2 SQIVND (reference sequence). The V gene lost 6 bases and the J gene lost 0 bases, with 9 bases spanning the gap. There are 13 residues in the CDR3. CDR3: CASSRPNSYEQYF. The DNA for the CDR3 is TGTGCCAGTAGCAGGCCTAACTCCTACGAGCAGTACTTC.

V usage is TRBV6-5 and J usage is TRBJ1-1, with 9 bases fitting TRBD1. The J segment lost 2 bases and the V segment lost 3 bases, leaving 7 bases of the junction unmatched. CDR3 length: 16 residues. Germline values: CDR1 MNHEY, CDR2 SVGAGI. Here the CDR3 reads CASSYTPDRGNTEAFF. CDR3 bases: TGTGCCAGCAGTTATACCCCGGACAGGGGAAACACTGAAGCTTTCTTT.

As DNA, the CDR3 is TGTGCCAGCAGCCGTCTTGACAGGGTTGGCTACGAGCAGTACTTC. Its protein is CASSRLDRVGYEQYF. The genes are TRBV5-4 and TRBJ2-7, with TRBD1 matching over 7 bases. The CDR3 length is 15 residues. V gave up 4 bases and J gave up 3 bases; unmatched junction bases: 10. Germline values: CDR1 SGHNT, CDR2 YYREEE (reference sequence).

In DNA, the CDR3 is TGTGCCAGCAGCTCCCGGGACACCATTAACTATGGCTACACCTTC. This codes for CASSSRDTINYGYTF. The rearrangement uses TRBV11-2 and TRBJ1-2, with D maybe TRBD1 (6 bases). Trimming cost V 4 bases and J 1 base, with 13 bases left between them. The CDR3 has 15 amino acids. Germline values: CDR1 SGHAT, CDR2 FQNNGV.

J is TRBJ1-3 and V is TRBV10-3, with 8 positions matching TRBD1. The CDR3 has 15 amino acids. Unmatched junction bases numbered 5, after V lost 3 bases and J lost 4 bases. Germline V gives CDR1 ENHRY, CDR2 SYGVKD. The CDR3 region is CAISDRDRSGNTIYF. CDR3 nucleotides: TGTGCCATCAGTGATAGGGACAGGTCGGGAAACACCATATATTTT.

The V call is TRBV2, the J call TRBJ1-1; a possible D gene is TRBD1 (6 bases). Germline-derived CDR1 and CDR2 are SNHLY and FYNNEI. V lost 6 bases, J lost 6 bases, and 20 bases lay in between. This CDR3 is built from 15 residues. CDR3 in amino acids: CASRVSDRTAAEAFF. For the CDR3, the DNA is TGTGCCAGCAGAGTCTCCGACAGGACGGCGGCTGAAGCTTTCTTT.